This entry lists 14 T cell receptor beta chains sequenced from one sample in a study of radiation and T cells in renal cell carcinoma. Time point here: baseline pretreatment blood. Treatment: 15 Gy SBRT to primary tumor, nephrectomy 4 weeks later. TCRdb's copy holds only in-frame clones and misses some; the assay was immunoSEQ multiplex PCR. In the table there are approximately 120,000 clones, approximately 82% of which are singletons. Specimen: blood, collected from a patient whose treatment included radiotherapy and nephrectomy. These receptor sequences come from a woman aged 60-75 years with renal cell carcinoma.

Remarks on this clone: The identical CDR3 is also encoded by other nucleotide sequences in the sample. The chain recombines TRBV7-9 with TRBJ1-1; the D gene is possibly TRBD1 (5 bases). Deletions cut 5 bases from V and 5 bases from J, with 12 bases between. CDR1 and CDR2 (germline): SEHNR, FQNEAQ (reference sequence). The CDR3 has 13 amino acids. CDR3: CASSPPGGTEAFF. The CDR3 DNA is TGTGCCAGCAGCCCGCCTGGGGGAACTGAAGCTTTCTTT. Combining the CDR3 with reference TRBV7-9 and TRBJ1-1 gives the whole variable domain DTGVSQNPRHKITKRGQNVTFRCDPISEHNRLYWYRQTLGQGPEFLTYFQNEAQLEKSRLLSDRFSAERPKGSFSTLEIQRTEQGDSAMYLCASSPPGGTEAFFGQGTRLTVV.

J is TRBJ2-7 and V is TRBV6-5, with D perhaps matching TRBD1 (7 bases). The CDR3 sequence is 13 residues long. Trimming removed 6 bases at V and 7 bases at J, with 16 bases between. Germline CDR1 and CDR2: MNHEY and SVGAGI. Here the CDR3 reads CASSQGGAGEQYF. Written as DNA, the CDR3 is TGTGCCAGCAGCCAAGGGGGCGCGGGGGAGCAGTACTTC.

The J gene is TRBJ2-2, the V gene TRBV5-1; D may be TRBD1 (6 bases). Germline CDR1 is SGHRS and CDR2 is YFSETQ. The CDR3 sequence is 15 residues long. V was shortened by 0 bases and J by 8 bases, with 14 bases between the two germline ends. CDR3 protein: CASSLAGQGSGELFF. The CDR3 DNA is TGCGCCAGCAGCTTGGCCGGCCAGGGGTCTGGGGAGCTGTTTTTT.

This chain links TRBV7-8 with TRBJ1-2; 7 nucleotides align to TRBD1. The CDR3 spans 14 residues. Germline V gene data show CDR1 as SGHVS and CDR2 as FQNEAQ. V gave up 6 bases and J gave up 8 bases; unmatched junction bases: 12. CDR3 sequence reads: CASSNLITGDGYTF. In DNA form, the CDR3 reads TGTGCCAGCAGTAACTTAATCACAGGGGACGGCTACACCTTC.

The rearrangement uses TRBV7-2 and TRBJ2-5; 12 nucleotides match TRBD2. J lost 7 bases, V lost 4 bases, and 7 bases had no gene match. This CDR3 spans 15 amino acids. From germline, CDR1 is SGHTA and CDR2 FQGNSA. The CDR3 sequence: CASSSRLAGVGTQYF. In DNA form, the CDR3 reads TGTGCCAGCAGCTCCCGACTAGCGGGGGTAGGGACCCAGTACTTC.

CDR3 region: CASSLERGGIGEQFF. The CDR3 region has the DNA TGCGCCAGCAGCTTGGAGAGAGGGGGTATAGGGGAGCAGTTCTTC. J is TRBJ2-1 and V is TRBV5-1, with D tentatively TRBD1 (6 bases). CDR3 size: 15 residues. V gave up 0 bases and J gave up 10 bases, with 17 bases separating them. Germline values: CDR1 SGHRS, CDR2 YFSETQ.

A few counts support this clone. This sequence joins TRBV2 and TRBJ1-1, with 7 nucleotides matching TRBD1. J lost 0 bases, V lost 5 bases, and 3 bases had no gene match. The CDR3 sequence is 14 residues long. CDR1 and CDR2 from the germline V gene are SNHLY and FYNNEI. CDR3 DNA: TGTGCCAGCAGTCGGACAGGTTTGAACACTGAAGCTTTCTTT. This codes for CASSRTGLNTEAFF.

This rearrangement joins TRBV6-1 to TRBJ1-6, with a possible D match to TRBD1 (6 bases). CDR1 MNHNS and CDR2 SASEGT come from the germline V gene. This CDR3 contains 11 residues. V dropped 6 bases and J dropped 12 bases, with 9 bases sitting between them. Written as DNA, the CDR3 is TGTGCCAGCAGACGGACAGAACCCCTCCACTTT. This sequence encodes CASRRTEPLHF.

The chain uses TRBV19 and TRBJ2-1; 7 bases align to TRBD2. The V gene's germline CDR1 is LNHDA and CDR2 SQIVND (reference sequence). V dropped 5 bases and J dropped 3; count of bases not matched to a gene: 4. The CDR3 spans 14 residues. The CDR3 spells CASSRGGFYNEQFF. CDR3 sequence (DNA): TGTGCCAGTAGTCGCGGGGGTTTCTACAATGAGCAGTTCTTC.

The rearrangement links TRBV5-5 to TRBJ2-7, with 7 bases lining up with TRBD1. CDR3 size: 14 residues. J lost 2 bases, V lost 4 bases, and 6 bases had no gene match. Germline assignment: CDR1 SGHKS and CDR2 YYEKEE (reference sequence). The CDR3 nucleotides are TGTGCCAGCAGCAGGGACAGTGGACCCTACGAGCAGTACTTC. Its translation is CASSRDSGPYEQYF. Looking up the rest from reference TRBV5-5 and TRBJ2-7 gives the full variable domain: DAGVTQSPTHLIKTRGQQVTLRCSPISGHKSVSWYQQVLGQGPQFIFQYYEKEERGRGNFPDRFSARQFPNYSSELNVNALLLGDSALYLCASSRDSGPYEQYFGPGTRLTVT.

The chain uses TRBV28 and TRBJ1-2; 7 bases map to TRBD1. Germline V gives CDR1 MDHEN, CDR2 SYDVKM. CDR3 length equals 16 residues. V lost 2 bases and J lost 7; bases outside the gene matches: 13. CDR3 in DNA: TGTGCCAGCAGTTTACCCCGCCCGACAGGGTGGGGTGGCTACACCTTC. This gives the protein CASSLPRPTGWGGYTF.

The gene calls are TRBV14 and TRBJ1-4, with TRBD1 as a possible D gene (5 bases). CDR3 length: 14 amino acids. The V end was cut by 4 bases, the J end by 3 bases, with 9 bases between. Germline-derived CDR1 and CDR2 are SGHDN and FVKESK. The CDR3 DNA reads TGTGCCAGCAGCCCGACAGCCGCTAATGAAAAACTGTTTTTT. It translates to CASSPTAANEKLFF. The full variable domain, in which reference TRBV14 and TRBJ1-4 provide the parts outside the CDR3, is EAGVTQFPSHSVIEKGQTVTLRCDPISGHDNLYWYRRVMGKEIKFLLHFVKESKQDESGMPNNRFLAERTGGTYSTLKVQPAELEDSGVYFCASSPTAANEKLFFGSGTQLSVL.

This chain uses TRBV15 with TRBJ2-5, with unresolved D. Germline CDR1 is LNHNV and CDR2 is YYDKDF (reference sequence). The CDR3 has 14 residues. V lost 1 base and J lost 2, with 8 bases in between. The CDR3 bases are TGTGCCACCAGCAGAGGTCCAATACAAGAGACCCAGTACTTC. It codes for CATSRGPIQETQYF.

This sequence joins TRBV19 and TRBJ1-5, with 7 bases that match TRBD1. The CDR3 is 14 residues long. J was trimmed by 7 bases and V by 6 bases; bases with no gene match: 9. CDR1 LNHDA and CDR2 SQIVND come from the germline V gene (reference sequence). CDR3 DNA: TGTGCCAGTAGACCTCCCCAGGGGGGCCAGCCCCAGCATTTT. This sequence encodes CASRPPQGGQPQHF.